This T cell receptor (beta chain) was sequenced during a study of T-cell memory formation after mild COVID-19 (dated by TCRdb to about 2021). With respect to the entire study: TCR sequence clusters from the two donors were largely donor specific. T-cell clones expanding and contracting after mild COVID-19 in a couple of donors were tracked by longitudinal TCRalpha and TCRbeta repertoire sequencing. Two young, previously healthy adult volunteers made up the cohort, one male and one female.

CDR3 length: 14 amino acids, cysteine to phenylalanine. Just the 42-base CDR3 DNA is kept, in frame starting at base 1. V lost 0 bases and J lost 6 bases, and the count of bases not matched to a germline gene is 4. CDR1 is given as MNHEY and CDR2 as SVGAGI, both from the germline V gene. Broader findings and caveats from the paper: Contracting CD4+ clones were found mainly in CM and EM memory subsets, while CD8+ clones were enriched in EMRA. From day 15 to 85, contracting clones showed balanced CD4/CD8 phenotypes, whereas a second wave of clones that expanded from day 15 to 37 leaned towards CD4+. Some responding clones were detected in pre-infection memory, which suggested that pre-existing cross-reactive memory T cells had joined the SARS-CoV-2 response. Whether the second-wave clones peaking on day 37 were SARS-CoV-2 specific was not confirmed. The study covered only a couple of mild cases, and larger cohorts including severe cases with pre-infection samples were considered necessary.

Sequencing was performed on an Illumina NovaSeq 6000. Using 5'RACE with constant-segment primers, TCRalpha and TCRbeta cDNA libraries were constructed, with sample barcodes and unique molecular identifiers added in the process. Trizol reagent was used to extract RNA from every sample. The libraries were amplified in two PCR steps, and the second step added a second sample barcode and Illumina TruSeq adapters. Libraries were sequenced on an Illumina NovaSeq with 2 x 150 bp paired-end reads. The study's processing was this. Reads were demultiplexed and collapsed into UMI-guided consensus sequences with migec v1.2.7. Using mixcr v2.1.11, the UMI consensuses were aligned to TRA and TRB V and J templates and assembled into clonotypes. A clonotype was counted as expanded or contracted only if both edgeR and NoisET called the change significant, with noise models trained on biological replicates. edgeR calls used a false discovery rate-adjusted p below 0.01 and a log2 fold-change threshold of 1. As an exploratory analysis of dynamics, max-normalized trajectories of the 1000 most abundant clonotypes were examined by PCA with hierarchical clustering. Separately sequenced CD4+ and CD8+ repertoires were used to assign the CD4 or CD8 phenotype of responding clones. TCRdb passed the public sequencing reads through fastp at Q25 and MiXCR, retaining productive beta sequences. Records with the same CDR3 protein are collapsed into one entry carrying the most frequent genes and DNA. The V and J calls were not made by the authors but by TCRdb's processing. The sample data list tens of thousands of distinct CDR3 sequences, and over 12% of these were observed just once. The leading ten clones occupy under 45% of the sample.

Of note for this clonotype: Its target antigen remains unknown. There are no base qualities to consult, and no much larger clone falls within one base.

PBMCs were isolated by Ficoll-Paque density gradient centrifugation. Recombination joined TRBV6-5 with TRBJ1-1, with 7 central nucleotides matching TRBD1. This TCR came from a man younger than 35 who had mild COVID-19 (a few samples of this study predate the infection). The sample titles of this study are shuffled in the database, so cell type and time point are left out; the donor was told from shared clones. Material for sequencing was PBMCs or a T cell subset sorted from them (not recorded which). The bases read TGTGCCAGCAGTTACTCTAAAGGGGGCCCTGAAGCTTTCTTT. This is translated as CASSYSKGGPEAFF.